These T cell receptor beta chains were read from a single sample in a study of blood T cell repertoires in COVID-19. Profiling relied on immunoSEQ multiplex PCR, and the TCRdb table lists in-frame clones only, not all of them. The sample includes 40,000 or so clones, approximately 80% of them seen just once. Sequences were obtained from peripheral blood. These receptors were taken from a man at least 80 years old with acute or convalescent COVID-19. Each CDR3 is given with its conserved first and last residue. D genes are given only for firm matches. Rows give clone size only sometimes, using once, few, many, or a class for an expanded clone.

D gene	V gene	J gene	clone size	CDR3 DNA	CDR3 protein
TRBD2	TRBV5-1	TRBJ2-1	few	TGCGCCAGCAGCTTGGGAGTTAGCGGGAACTACAATGAGCAGTTCTTC	CASSLGVSGNYNEQFF
NA	TRBV27	TRBJ1-2	NA	TGTGCCAGCAGTCCAGACAGCGTGAGGGGCTACACCTTC	CASSPDSVRGYTF
TRBD2	TRBV29-1	TRBJ2-7	few	TGCAGCGTTCGCGGGAGTAATTACGAGCAGTACTTC	CSVRGSNYEQYF
TRBD1	TRBV7-9	TRBJ2-1	NA	TGTGCCAGCAGCAAAGGACAGGGGGATGTCAATGAGCAGTTCTTC	CASSKGQGDVNEQFF
TRBD2	TRBV6-2/TRBV6-3	TRBJ2-2	NA	TGTGCCAGCAGTACATTTAAGAGGGGGACTAGCGTACACACCGGGGAGCTGTTTTTT	CASSTFKRGTSVHTGELFF
NA	TRBV15	TRBJ1-1	NA	TGTGCCACCAGCAGAGACCCGGGGAGGAACACTGAAGCTTTCTTT	CATSRDPGRNTEAFF
TRBD2	TRBV7-2	TRBJ2-7	NA	TGTGCCAGCAGCTTAGACCCCGGGAGGGCTAACGAGCAGTACTTC	CASSLDPGRANEQYF
TRBD2	TRBV11-3	TRBJ2-3	few	TGTGCCAGCAGCTTAGATGGGACTAGCGAAGCAGATACGCAGTATTTT	CASSLDGTSEADTQYF
TRBD1	TRBV7-9	TRBJ1-5	NA	TGTGCCAGCACCGGACAGGGAGATCAGCCCCAGCATTTT	CASTGQGDQPQHF
TRBD1	TRBV7-3	TRBJ2-7	NA	TGTGCCAGCAGCCGGGGACAGGTGTTCGAGCAGTACTTC	CASSRGQVFEQYF
TRBD2	TRBV2	TRBJ2-1	NA	TGTGCCAGCAGTCCCTTCGGGGGGTACAATGAGCAGTTCTTC	CASSPFGGYNEQFF
TRBD1	TRBV4-1	TRBJ2-1	NA	TGCGCCAGCAGCCAGGAGGGACAGGGGTCCAATGAGCAGTTCTTC	CASSQEGQGSNEQFF
NA	TRBV18	TRBJ2-4	NA	TGTGCCAGCTCACCACCATGGGACACAGTAGCCAAAAACATTCAGTACTTC	CASSPPWDTVAKNIQYF
TRBD1	TRBV5-5	TRBJ2-5	NA	TGTGCCAGCAGCAGTACAGGGGGTTTGTACCAAGAGACCCAGTACTTC	CASSSTGGLYQETQYF
TRBD1	TRBV2	TRBJ1-2	NA	TGTGCCAGCAGTGGGGGACAGCTCTATGGCTACACCTTC	CASSGGQLYGYTF
NA	TRBV24-1	TRBJ1-1	NA	TGTGCCACCAGTGTCCCGGACAGCTTTATGAACACTGAAGCTTTCTTT	CATSVPDSFMNTEAFF
TRBD1	TRBV19	TRBJ1-2	NA	TGTGCCAGTAGACACCAGGGGGCAGGCTATGGCTACACCTTC	CASRHQGAGYGYTF
NA	TRBV28	TRBJ1-4	NA	TGTGCCAGCAGTTCGACTAATGAAAAACTGTTTTTT	CASSSTNEKLFF
TRBD2	TRBV30	TRBJ2-3	NA	TGTGCCTGGAGTCCCGGACTAGCGGGAACAGATACGCAGTATTTT	CAWSPGLAGTDTQYF
NA	TRBV5-1	TRBJ2-5	NA	TGCGCCAGCAGCTTGGGAGGGGGAGAGACCCAGTACTTC	CASSLGGGETQYF
TRBD1	TRBV28	TRBJ1-6	NA	TGTGCCAGCAGTTCCCTGGGGACAGGGACTTCACCCCTCCACTTT	CASSSLGTGTSPLHF
NA	TRBV2	TRBJ2-1	NA	TGTGCCAGCAGTATAGCGGCCCTGGGGATTTACGAGCAGTTCTTC	CASSIAALGIYEQFF
NA	TRBV5-1	TRBJ2-5	NA	TGCGCCAGCAGCTCCGGACAGATTCGAGAGACCCAGTACTTC	CASSSGQIRETQYF
NA	TRBV20-1	TRBJ2-7	NA	TGCAGTGCTAGTGACAGCCCAGGAAGGTCCTACGAGCAGTACTTC	CSASDSPGRSYEQYF
TRBD2	TRBV7-2	TRBJ2-7	few	TGTGCCAGCAGCTTAGCGGGGACTAGCGGAGTTAGCTCCTACGAGCAGTACTTC	CASSLAGTSGVSSYEQYF
NA	TRBV19	TRBJ2-1	NA	TGTGCCAGTAGTATAGCTGTCGGGTTTGTGCAGTTCTTC	CASSIAVGFVQFF
TRBD1	TRBV27	TRBJ2-7	once	TGTGCCAGCAGCGAACTAGGGACAGGGAAGAACTACGAGCAGTACTTC	CASSELGTGKNYEQYF
NA	TRBV19	TRBJ1-6	NA	TGTGCCAGTAGTATGGAGGTCGGTTCACCCCTCCACTTT	CASSMEVGSPLHF
TRBD2	TRBV5-1	TRBJ2-3	NA	TGCGCCAGCAGATTGCCTAGCGGGATAGGCACAGATACGCAGTATTTT	CASRLPSGIGTDTQYF
NA	TRBV19	TRBJ2-5	NA	TGTGCCAGTAGTTCCAAGGGGGAGACCCAGTACTTC	CASSSKGETQYF
TRBD1	TRBV27	TRBJ1-2	NA	TGTGCCAGCAGGGACAGGGGGAACTATGGCTACACCTTC	CASRDRGNYGYTF
TRBD2	TRBV19	TRBJ2-2	NA	TGTGCCAGTAGCCGCACTGGGACTAGCGGGACCGGGGAGCTGTTTTTT	CASSRTGTSGTGELFF
NA	TRBV18	TRBJ2-7	once	TGTGCCAGCTCACTTAACACAGGGAGTGAGCAGTACTTC	CASSLNTGSEQYF
TRBD2	TRBV6-1	TRBJ2-7	once	TGTGCCAGCATTGAACTCGGGGCTAGCGGAGCTTACGAGCAGTACTTC	CASIELGASGAYEQYF
TRBD2	TRBV19	TRBJ2-7	NA	TGTGCCAGTAGTATAGTAGCGGGAGCTCTCGACGAGCAGTACTTC	CASSIVAGALDEQYF
NA	TRBV7-6	TRBJ1-6	NA	TGTGCCAGCAGCTTAGGGAACTCGGACACTTCACCCCTCCACTTT	CASSLGNSDTSPLHF
TRBD2	TRBV7-8	TRBJ2-2	NA	TGTGCCAGCAGCTTAGTAGCGGGAGTAATCACCGGGGAGCTGTTTTTT	CASSLVAGVITGELFF
NA	TRBV18	TRBJ1-3	NA	TGTGCCAGCTCCCCCCAGCTAGGACAGACTGGAAACACCATATATTTT	CASSPQLGQTGNTIYF
TRBD1	TRBV19	TRBJ2-7	NA	TGTGCCAGTAGCTGGGGACAGGGTAACTACGAGCAGTACTTC	CASSWGQGNYEQYF
NA	TRBV19	TRBJ1-2	NA	TGTGCCAGCACGATAAGGGCAGGGGTAATGGTGGACTATGGCTACACCTTC	CASTIRAGVMVDYGYTF
TRBD2	TRBV7-2	TRBJ2-7	NA	TGTGCCAGCAGCCCCCTGGATAGCGGGAGGAAGCAGTACTTC	CASSPLDSGRKQYF
NA	TRBV14	TRBJ1-5	NA	TGTGCCAGCAGCCAAGAGGGCAGGAATCAGCCCCAGCATTTT	CASSQEGRNQPQHF
TRBD2	TRBV6-2/TRBV6-3	TRBJ2-5	NA	TGTGCCAGCAGTTCCAGGGGAACTAGCGGGACTAAGACCCAGTACTTC	CASSSRGTSGTKTQYF
NA	TRBV3-1/TRBV3-2	TRBJ1-2	NA	TGTGCCAGCAGCCAAGGACCGGAGGGCTACACCTTC	CASSQGPEGYTF